The T cell receptor (beta chain) under discussion was sequenced for a study of OX40 agonist ivuxolimab in advanced cancers. Study-wide findings and caveats: Partial responders treated at 0.1-3.0 mg/kg exhibited clonal expansion among the lowest measured.

Assay: immunoSEQ multiplex PCR; the TCRdb copy retains only in-frame clones and omits some. The sample consists of about 70,000 clones, about 81% of them appearing once. This clone has more than one count but fewer than ten. Its antigen remains unknown. The germline gives CDR1 SEHNR, CDR2 FQNEAQ (reference sequence). The CDR3 is 12 amino acids. Trimming pared 5 bases from V and 8 bases from J, leaving 12 bases between. The starting material was CD4+ or CD8+ T cells sorted from blood, obtained in a trial of the OX40 agonist ivuxolimab. The chain combines TRBV7-9 with TRBJ1-2, with a weak D call TRBD1 (5 bases). The receptor was isolated from an adult with an advanced solid tumor such as melanoma, head and neck, liver or kidney cancer. The CDR3 sequence: CASSHTQGGYTF. CDR3 nucleotides: TGTGCCAGCAGCCACACCCAGGGAGGCTACACCTTC.